This entry lists 20 T cell receptor beta chains sequenced from one sample in a study of OX40 agonist ivuxolimab in advanced cancers. Using immunoSEQ multiplex PCR, the repertoire was profiled, and TCRdb retains in-frame clones only, with some absent. The sample records 45,000 or so clones, around 87% being singletons. The sequences come from CD4+ or CD8+ T cells sorted from blood, collected in a trial of the OX40 agonist ivuxolimab. Source of these receptors: an adult with an advanced solid tumor such as melanoma, head and neck, liver or kidney cancer.

The genes are TRBV5-5 and TRBJ2-7; tentative D call: TRBD1 (7 bases). Germline V gene data show CDR1 as SGHKS and CDR2 as YYEKEE (reference sequence). This CDR3 comprises 15 residues. V lost 1 base, J lost 3 bases, and 14 bases lay in between. The CDR3 spells CASSLRGTVNYEQYF. The CDR3 DNA is TGTGCCAGCAGCTTGCGGGGGACAGTAAACTACGAGCAGTACTTC.

The V gene is TRBV21-1, the J gene TRBJ2-7. TRBV21-1 represents a pseudogene. CDR3 length equals 16 residues. The CDR3 sequence: CASSLSGTTVSYEQYF. Here the CDR3 DNA reads TGTGCCAGCAGCCTCTCTGGGACCACCGTCTCCTACGAGCAGTACTTC.

V and J are TRBV28 and TRBJ2-7, with D hard to call. CDR1 is MDHEN and CDR2 is SYDVKM in the germline V gene. CDR3 size: 14 residues. Trimming cost V 2 bases and J 1 base, with 9 bases left between them. The CDR3 reads CASSLDTYSYEQYF. The CDR3 nucleotides read TGTGCCAGCAGTTTAGACACCTATTCCTACGAGCAGTACTTC.

The genes are TRBV5-1 and TRBJ2-1, with 11 bases that match TRBD1. This CDR3 comprises 15 residues. Germline trimming cut 4 bases from V and 6 bases from J; bases unmatched to any gene: 6. Looked up from germline, CDR1 is SGHRS and CDR2 is YFSETQ. The chain's CDR3 is CASSPSGTGGNEQFF. The CDR3 region has the DNA TGCGCCAGCAGCCCCTCCGGGACAGGGGGCAATGAGCAGTTCTTC.

The chain uses TRBV23-1 and TRBJ1-2, with TRBD1 as a possible D gene (5 bases). TRBV23-1 is an ORF for which the function is uncertain. The V and J ends lost 6 bases and 2 bases respectively, with 13 bases between them. The CDR3 is 14 residues long. The CDR3 sequence: CASSTTGGNYGYTF. In DNA, the CDR3 is TGCGCCAGCAGCACAACTGGGGGAAACTATGGCTACACCTTC.

This chain uses TRBV5-5 with TRBJ1-5, with 7 bases that match TRBD1. The V gene end was trimmed by 0 bases and the J gene end by 8 bases; junction bases not matched to a gene: 5. The CDR3 loop spans 14 amino acids. Germline V CDR1 and CDR2: SGHKS, YYEKEE (reference sequence). CDR3 protein: CASSLGAGGKPQHF. DNA of the CDR3: TGTGCCAGCAGCTTGGGTGCAGGGGGGAAGCCCCAGCATTTT.

The rearrangement uses TRBV4-1 and TRBJ2-5, with D tentatively TRBD1 (5 bases). Trimming cost V 0 bases and J 5 bases, with 13 bases left between them. The CDR3 sequence is 15 residues long. Germline CDR1 MGHRA, CDR2 YSYEKL. This CDR3 reads CASSQDGRVWETQYF. CDR3 in DNA: TGCGCCAGCAGCCAAGACGGCAGGGTTTGGGAGACCCAGTACTTC.

This chain joins TRBV9 and TRBJ2-3, with D tentatively TRBD1 (5 bases). The CDR3 runs to 15 residues. Germline values: CDR1 SGDLS, CDR2 YYNGEE. V was shortened by 3 bases and J by 0 bases, with 11 bases between the two germline ends. The CDR3 protein is CASSGQSSSTDTQYF. Written as DNA, the CDR3 is TGTGCCAGCAGCGGACAGTCTTCTAGCACAGATACGCAGTATTTT. Complete variable domain (other parts from reference TRBV9 and TRBJ2-3): DSGVTQTPKHLITATGQRVTLRCSPRSGDLSVYWYQQSLDQGLQFLIQYYNGEERAKGNILERFSAQQFPDLHSELNLSSLELGDSALYFCASSGQSSSTDTQYFGPGTRLTVL.

This clone was found a few times. The chain joins TRBV28 to TRBJ1-5; 8 positions agree with TRBD1. The CDR3 extends over 14 amino acids. The V gene's germline CDR1 is MDHEN and CDR2 SYDVKM. The V gene end was trimmed by 5 bases and the J gene end by 9 bases; junction bases not matched to a gene: 9. The CDR3 protein is CASSPDRAWVPQHF. DNA for the CDR3: TGTGCCAGCAGTCCGGACAGGGCCTGGGTGCCCCAGCATTTT.

This chain joins TRBV7-9 and TRBJ2-4; tentatively, D is TRBD1 (6 bases). The CDR3 extends over 16 amino acids. Per germline, CDR1 SEHNR and CDR2 FQNEAQ (reference sequence). Trimming cost V 5 bases and J 0 bases, with 14 bases left between them. The CDR3 protein is CASSPGQRVAKNIQYF. The CDR3 DNA follows: TGTGCCAGCAGCCCCGGACAGAGGGTAGCCAAAAACATTCAGTACTTC.

This chain joins TRBV4-3 and TRBJ1-1; 8 nucleotides line up with TRBD1. Unmatched junction bases numbered 2, after V lost 0 bases and J lost 2 bases. The CDR3 has 15 amino acids. Germline assignment: CDR1 LGHNA and CDR2 YSLEER. For the CDR3, the DNA is TGCGCCAGCAGCCAAGATACAGGGGGAAACACTGAAGCTTTCTTT. Its protein product is CASSQDTGGNTEAFF.

The V call is TRBV13, the J call TRBJ2-1; TRBD2 is a possible D gene (6 bases). Germline loops: CDR1 PRHDT, CDR2 FYEKMQ (reference sequence). The V and J ends lost 5 bases and 9 bases respectively, with 17 bases between them. The CDR3 spans 14 residues. In DNA form, the CDR3 reads TGTGCCAGCAGCCCCCCCCGGGGGAGCTTTGAGCAGTTCTTC. Translated, it gives CASSPPRGSFEQFF.

Points on this clone: A read error is possible here, since a much larger clone lies one base away. The chain combines TRBV14 with TRBJ1-6, with D hard to call. The CDR3 extends over 16 amino acids. The germline CDR1 and CDR2 sequences are SGHDN and FVKESK. CDR3: CAGSQDGHPWASPLHF. The CDR3 bases are TGTGCCGGCAGCCAAGATGGCCACCCGTGGGCCTCACCCCTCCACTTT.

The chain has TRBV9 and TRBJ2-2; TRBD2 matches at 8 bases. The CDR3 consists of 13 residues. V lost 5 bases, J lost 8 bases, and 5 bases stayed unmatched. Per germline, CDR1 SGDLS and CDR2 YYNGEE. The CDR3 DNA reads as TGTGCCAGCAGATATGGACTAGCTGGGGAGCTGTTTTTT. Protein product: CASRYGLAGELFF.

The chain uses TRBV5-1 and TRBJ2-7; weak D call: TRBD2 (5 bases). CDR3 size: 12 residues. V lost 0 bases and J 6 bases, leaving 7 bases between the germline ends. CDR1 is SGHRS and CDR2 is YFSETQ in the germline V gene. This CDR3 is CASSLGGREQYF. The CDR3 region has the DNA TGCGCCAGCAGCTTGGGAGGGCGCGAGCAGTACTTC.

The chain couples TRBV7-9 to TRBJ1-5; 10 nucleotides align to TRBD1. In germline, CDR1 is SEHNR, CDR2 FQNEAQ (reference sequence). The CDR3 has 18 residues. V lost 5 bases, J lost 0 bases, and 10 bases stayed unmatched. In DNA form, the CDR3 reads TGTGCCAGCAGCCCCCGGGACAGGGGCCCCTATAGCAATCAGCCCCAGCATTTT. Protein: CASSPRDRGPYSNQPQHF.

The V and J genes are TRBV13 and TRBJ2-3, with D tentatively TRBD2 (6 bases). Germline CDR1 reads PRHDT; CDR2 reads FYEKMQ (reference sequence). Trimming took off 3 bases at V and 6 bases at J, with 13 bases between the two ends. CDR3 length: 14 amino acids. The chain's CDR3 is CASSLGLGPDTQYF. The DNA of the CDR3 is TGTGCCAGCAGCTTGGGACTGGGGCCGGATACGCAGTATTTT.

This chain uses TRBV30 with TRBJ2-5; no reliable D call. Trimming stripped 0 bases from V and 5 bases from J, with 7 bases between. The CDR3 has 12 residues. Per germline, CDR1 GTSNPN and CDR2 SVGIG (reference sequence). The CDR3 is CAWSVLGETQYF. Written as DNA, the CDR3 is TGTGCCTGGAGTGTACTTGGGGAGACCCAGTACTTC.

The rearrangement links TRBV7-2 to TRBJ1-1, with D hard to call. Germline CDR1 reads SGHTA; CDR2 reads FQGNSA. This CDR3 comprises 12 residues. V gave up 4 bases and J gave up 3 bases, with 6 bases separating them. The CDR3 region is CASSSQYTEAFF. The CDR3 DNA is TGTGCCAGCAGCTCTCAGTACACTGAAGCTTTCTTT.

V is TRBV27 and J is TRBJ2-7; 8 positions match TRBD1. The CDR3 runs to 14 residues. With V trimmed by 2 bases and J by 4 bases, 4 bases remained unmatched. Per the germline V gene, CDR1 is MNHEY and CDR2 is SMNVEV (reference sequence). CDR3 sequence: CASSLAGGVYEQYF. The CDR3 DNA sequence: TGTGCCAGCAGTTTAGCAGGGGGCGTTTACGAGCAGTACTTC.